This T cell receptor (beta chain) was identified during a study of beta chain features in type 1 diabetes. CDR1 and CDR2 (germline): MNHEY, SVGAGI. V lost 0 bases and J lost 2, with 10 bases in between. CDR3 length: 15 amino acids. For this clone: Its antigen is unknown.

Expressed TCRB transcripts got sequenced, as all isolated RNA was reverse transcribed. Data came from immunoSEQ multiplex PCR; TCRdb stores just in-frame clones and leaves some out. The table lists under 400,000 clones, approximately 12% of them singletons. Overall study findings and caveats: Sequencing of cDNA might inflate the share of cells that strongly express TCR.

This TCR was sampled from a man between 18 and 35 years old in good health. The source material was naive CD4+ T cells from blood. J is TRBJ1-2 and V is TRBV6-5, with a weak D call TRBD1 (5 bases). The chain's CDR3 is CASSYSAAGNYGYTF. Written as DNA, the CDR3 is TGTGCCAGCAGTTACTCCGCAGCAGGGAACTATGGCTACACCTTC.